Shown below are 21 T cell receptor beta chains from a single sample sequenced in a study of early T cells in non-severe SARS-CoV-2 infection. MiXCR, run by TCRdb on the 5' RACE reads, gives a single entry per CDR3 protein. The repertoire consists of 55,000 to 65,000 distinct CDR3 sequences, with approximately 9% occurring once and the leading ten covering roughly 18%. Sample: whole blood. Every receptor here comes from an adult who was a healthcare worker with PCR-confirmed SARS-CoV-2 infection or an uninfected control (not recorded which).

This clonotype was seen a few times. The chain is built from TRBV7-3 and TRBJ2-3, with 8 bases lining up with TRBD2. This CDR3 has 13 amino acids. CDR1 is SGHTA and CDR2 is FQGTGA in the germline V gene. V gave up 9 bases and J gave up 3 bases; unmatched junction bases: 5. The CDR3 loop reads CARISGKTDTQYF. The DNA for the CDR3 is TGTGCCAGGATTAGCGGGAAGACAGATACGCAGTATTTT.

The chain is built from TRBV30 and TRBJ2-3; possibly TRBD2 for D (6 bases). The CDR3 has 14 residues. V was pared by 0 bases and J by 3 bases, with 10 bases between. Per germline, CDR1 GTSNPN and CDR2 SVGIG (reference sequence). CDR3 loop: CAWSVSGTTDTQYF. The CDR3 nucleotides read TGTGCCTGGAGTGTTAGCGGAACAACAGATACGCAGTATTTT.

The chain carries TRBV7-2 and TRBJ2-1; D not certain. Trimming took off 3 bases at V and 0 bases at J, with 15 bases between the two ends. Looked up from germline, CDR1 is SGHTA and CDR2 is FQGNSA. This CDR3 comprises 17 residues. The CDR3 spells CASSFLGPASSYNEQFF. The CDR3 DNA sequence: TGTGCCAGCAGCTTCCTCGGACCCGCGAGCTCCTACAATGAGCAGTTCTTC.

The chain employs TRBV2 and TRBJ1-1; D not resolved. Trimming stripped 2 bases from V and 2 bases from J, with 15 bases between. CDR1 and CDR2 from the germline V gene are SNHLY and FYNNEI. This CDR3 spans 16 amino acids. Written as DNA, the CDR3 is TGTGCCAGCAGTGAATTCGCAGGTATTCCTAACACTGAAGCTTTCTTT. It translates to CASSEFAGIPNTEAFF.

This clonotype was counted only a few times. In nucleotides, the CDR3 is TGTGCCAGCAGCCCCTACCCCAGCGGGAGGAGAAGCGAGCAGTACTTC. Translating gives CASSPYPSGRRSEQYF. This chain links TRBV7-3 with TRBJ2-7; 9 nucleotides match TRBD2. The germline CDR1 and CDR2 sequences are SGHTA and FQGTGA. This CDR3 contains 16 residues. V gave up 5 bases and J gave up 6 bases; unmatched junction bases: 14. Full variable domain (outside the CDR3, taken from reference TRBV7-3 and TRBJ2-7): GAGVSQTPSNKVTEKGKYVELRCDPISGHTALYWYRQSLGQGPEFLIYFQGTGAADDSGLPNDRFFAVRPEGSVSTLKIQRTERGDSAVYLCASSPYPSGRRSEQYFGPGTRLTVT.

Only a few counts were recorded for this clonotype. V gene TRBV19 combines with J gene TRBJ2-2; tentatively, D is TRBD1 (6 bases). Germline CDR1 reads LNHDA; CDR2 reads SQIVND (reference sequence). CDR3 length equals 17 residues. The V and J ends lost 3 bases and 5 bases respectively, with 19 bases between them. In DNA, the CDR3 is TGTGCCAGTAGTATCAGAAAACAGGGTATTGGTACCGGGGAGCTGTTTTTT. Its protein product is CASSIRKQGIGTGELFF.

The table lists this clonotype with a few counts. This chain links TRBV12-3 or TRBV12-4 with TRBJ2-7; TRBD1 matches at 12 bases. The CDR3 contains 14 residues. V lost 6 bases and J lost 5; bases outside the gene matches: 5. CDR3 protein: CASRGTGGLDEQYF. CDR3 bases: TGTGCCAGCAGAGGGACAGGGGGCTTGGACGAGCAGTACTTC.

This clonotype occurred many times. J is TRBJ1-4 and V is TRBV2; possibly TRBD1 for D (6 bases). The ends were cut back, 5 bases at V and 0 bases at J, with 10 bases in the middle. The CDR3 extends over 15 amino acids. Germline lookup yields CDR1 SNHLY and CDR2 FYNNEI. CDR3 nucleotides: TGTGCCAGCAGTACCCGGACAGCAACTAATGAAAAACTGTTTTTT. Translating it yields CASSTRTATNEKLFF.

There are many counts of this clonotype. The chain uses TRBV19 and TRBJ1-2, with TRBD1 matching 8 bases. CDR1 and CDR2 from the germline V gene are LNHDA and SQIVND (reference sequence). J was trimmed by 8 bases and V by 4 bases; bases with no gene match: 12. The CDR3 has 15 residues. The CDR3 DNA is TGTGCCAGTAGTACGGACAGGGCACGGTGGGAAGGCTACACCTTC. Encoded protein: CASSTDRARWEGYTF.

The CDR3 DNA sequence: TGCGCCAGCAGCTTGCCGCCCACCTACGAGCAGTACTTC. It is translated as CASSLPPTYEQYF. The V call is TRBV5-1, the J call TRBJ2-7; D not resolved. Germline V gene data show CDR1 as SGHRS and CDR2 as YFSETQ. V lost 1 base to trimming and J lost 2 bases, with 7 bases between them. The CDR3 extends over 13 amino acids.

This clonotype was recorded a few times. The chain combines TRBV27 with TRBJ2-7; maybe TRBD2 (6 bases). Trimming shortened V by 5 bases and J by 0 bases, and 17 bases separated the two germline ends. The CDR3 is 16 amino acids. Germline V gives CDR1 MNHEY, CDR2 SMNVEV (reference sequence). The CDR3 sequence is CASSPNGGDYSYEQYF. CDR3 DNA: TGTGCCAGCAGTCCAAACGGCGGGGATTACTCCTACGAGCAGTACTTC.

This clonotype was recorded at least ten times. The chain carries TRBV6-2 or TRBV6-3 and TRBJ2-3; 8 bases agree with TRBD2. The junction had 13 bases not matched to a gene; V was cut back by 8 bases and J by 6 bases. From germline, CDR1 is MNHEY and CDR2 SVGEGT. The CDR3 has 15 residues. In DNA form, the CDR3 reads TGTGCCAGCGCCCTCGGGGCGGGAGGCTCCGATACGCAGTATTTT. It translates to CASALGAGGSDTQYF.

V is TRBV20-1 and J is TRBJ2-2; 12 positions agree with TRBD2. Germline V gene sequence: CDR1 DFQATT, CDR2 SNEGSKA (reference sequence). This CDR3 spans 17 amino acids. V gave up 5 bases and J gave up 5 bases; unmatched junction bases: 12. In DNA form, the CDR3 reads TGCAGTGCTGCAAGTCTGACTAGCGGGAGTGGGACCGGGGAGCTGTTTTTT. This gives the protein CSAASLTSGSGTGELFF.

Many counts were recorded for this clonotype. CDR3 DNA: TGTGCCAGCAGTTTACGGACAGGGGCCTACGAGCAGTACTTC. It specifies CASSLRTGAYEQYF. The V call is TRBV12-3 or TRBV12-4, the J call TRBJ2-7, with 9 bases that match TRBD1. Trimming removed 2 bases from V and 2 bases from J; junction bases left unmatched: 1. This CDR3 is built from 14 residues.

CDR3: CASSPSSTDTQYF. CDR3 nucleotide sequence: TGTGCCAGCAGCCCTTCCAGCACAGATACGCAGTATTTT. V and J are TRBV7-2 and TRBJ2-3; the D is unclear. The V gene's germline CDR1 is SGHTA and CDR2 FQGNSA. The V gene lost 5 bases and the J gene lost 0 bases, with 6 bases spanning the gap. The CDR3 runs to 13 residues.

A word on this clonotype: This clone may be a read error of a much larger clone one base away. V is TRBV9 and J is TRBJ2-1; TRBD1 agrees at 8 bases. Looked up from germline, CDR1 is SGDLS and CDR2 is YYNGEE. V shed 7 bases, J shed 4 bases, and the junction held 16 bases outside the gene matches. The CDR3 has 17 residues. The CDR3 sequence: CASGAHQAGGLYNEQFF. As DNA, the CDR3 is TGTGCCAGCGGCGCCCATCAGGCAGGGGGCCTATACAATGAGCAGTTCTTC. Full variable domain (outside the CDR3, taken from reference TRBV9 and TRBJ2-1): DSGVTQTPKHLITATGQRVTLRCSPRSGDLSVYWYQQSLDQGLQFLIQYYNGEERAKGNILERFSAQQFPDLHSELNLSSLELGDSALYFCASGAHQAGGLYNEQFFGPGTRLTVL.

This clonotype was seen repeatedly, ten times or more. This sequence joins TRBV10-3 and TRBJ2-7; weak D call: TRBD1 (6 bases). Germline loops: CDR1 ENHRY, CDR2 SYGVKD. V lost 3 bases and J 2 bases, leaving 8 bases between the germline ends. The CDR3 runs 13 residues. CDR3 sequence reads: CAISEGQTYEQYF. The DNA for the CDR3 is TGTGCCATCAGTGAAGGACAGACCTACGAGCAGTACTTC.

This clonotype was observed at least ten times. The CDR3 bases are TGTGCCAGCAGTTTAACAGAGAAAACCTACAATGAGCAGTTCTTC. Protein sequence: CASSLTEKTYNEQFF. This chain uses TRBV28 with TRBJ2-1; no firm D call. The V gene lost 2 bases and the J gene lost 2 bases, with 10 bases spanning the gap. The CDR3 covers 15 residues. CDR1 is MDHEN and CDR2 is SYDVKM in the germline V gene.

The J gene is TRBJ2-2, the V gene TRBV6-5, with D possibly matching TRBD2 (7 bases). V was cut by 0 bases and J by 8 bases, with 19 bases left in between. CDR3 length: 17 residues. CDR1 is MNHEY, CDR2 SVGAGI, per germline. The DNA of the CDR3 is TGTGCCAGCAGTTACTCGGAAGGGGGGGCTCTATCAGGGGAGCTGTTTTTT. Residues: CASSYSEGGALSGELFF.

This clonotype was counted between two and nine times. V is TRBV6-2 or TRBV6-3 and J is TRBJ1-6; a weak D match, TRBD1 (5 bases). Germline V gene sequence: CDR1 MNHEY, CDR2 SVGEGT. This CDR3 spans 15 amino acids. The germline V and J ends were trimmed by 3 bases and 8 bases, with 14 bases remaining between them. CDR3 DNA sequence: TGTGCCAGCAGTTATCAAGGGGACGGGGATTCACCCCTCCACTTT. Its protein is CASSYQGDGDSPLHF.

The V and J genes are TRBV6-2 or TRBV6-3 and TRBJ2-2; D is perhaps TRBD1 (6 bases). The CDR3 consists of 13 residues. From germline, CDR1 is MNHEY and CDR2 SVGEGT. Trimming stripped 7 bases from V and 7 bases from J, with 13 bases between. CDR3 DNA: TGTGCCAGCACCCGAGGACAGAGCGGGGAGCTGTTTTTT. It yields the protein CASTRGQSGELFF.